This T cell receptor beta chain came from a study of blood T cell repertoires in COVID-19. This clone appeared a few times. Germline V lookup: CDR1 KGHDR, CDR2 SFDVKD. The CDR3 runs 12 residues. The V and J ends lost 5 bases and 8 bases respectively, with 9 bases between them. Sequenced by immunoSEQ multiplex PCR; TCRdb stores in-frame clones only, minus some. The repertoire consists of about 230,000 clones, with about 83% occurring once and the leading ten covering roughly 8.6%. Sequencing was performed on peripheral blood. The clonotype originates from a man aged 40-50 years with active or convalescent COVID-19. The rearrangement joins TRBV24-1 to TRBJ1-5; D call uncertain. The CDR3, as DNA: TGTGCCACCAGTGCGGCGGCAGAGCCCCAGCATTTT. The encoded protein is CATSAAAEPQHF.